One sample yielded the 12 T cell receptor beta chains listed below, sequenced in a study of memory CD4+ T cells and cytomegalovirus serostatus. Single viable CD3+CD4+CD8-CD45RO+ cells were sorted as the memory CD4+ T cells. The data were produced by immunoSEQ multiplex PCR, yet TCRdb's version contains in-frame clones alone and is incomplete. Among around 45,000 clones listed, about 80% were seen once. Sequencing was done on a sample of memory CD4+ T cells from blood. The origin of the receptors is an adult in good health and CMV-seronegative.

The chain has TRBV5-1 and TRBJ2-3; TRBD1 aligns across 7 bases. The CDR3 extends over 15 amino acids. The germline CDR1 and CDR2 sequences are SGHRS and YFSETQ. V was clipped by 4 bases and J by 4 bases; unmatched bases: 9. Here the CDR3 reads CASSPGGRDSDTQYF. The CDR3 DNA is TGCGCCAGCAGCCCAGGGGGTCGGGATTCAGATACGCAGTATTTT.

This chain links TRBV30 with TRBJ1-1; 8 bases agree with TRBD1. V was pared by 3 bases and J by 7 bases, with 13 bases of the junction left unmatched. Looked up from germline, CDR1 is GTSNPN and CDR2 is SVGIG (reference sequence). The CDR3 is 15 residues long. This CDR3 reads CAWRLAGGTGFEAFF. DNA of the CDR3: TGTGCCTGGAGGCTCGCCGGTGGGACAGGCTTTGAAGCTTTCTTT. The full variable domain, with the rest looked up from reference TRBV30 and TRBJ1-1, is SQTIHQWPATLVQPVGSPLSLECTVEGTSNPNLYWYRQAAGRGLQLLFYSVGIGQISSEVPQNLSASRPQDRQFILSSKKLLLSDSGFYLCAWRLAGGTGFEAFFGQGTRLTVV.

This clone was seen more than once but under ten times. The rearrangement joins TRBV30 to TRBJ1-6; D ambiguous. The CDR3 is 11 amino acids. V dropped 5 bases and J dropped 11 bases, with 10 bases sitting between them. CDR1 is GTSNPN, CDR2 SVGIG, per germline (reference sequence). The CDR3 sequence is CAWEDRTPLHF. The CDR3, as DNA: TGTGCCTGGGAGGACCGCACACCCCTCCACTTT.

Comment on this clone: Mismatch with germline at one junction end may stem from a read error. The chain couples TRBV7-7 to TRBJ2-5; tentative D call: TRBD1 (7 bases). Germline CDR1 reads SSHAT; CDR2 reads FNYEAQ (reference sequence). This CDR3 spans 16 amino acids. CDR3 nucleotide sequence: TGTGCTAGCAGCTTAGGGACAGTCTACGGGAGAGAGACCCAGTACTTC. Translating it yields CASSLGTVYGRETQYF.

V and J are TRBV18 and TRBJ2-3, with 14 bases matching TRBD2. Germline assignment: CDR1 KGHSH and CDR2 LQKENI. The CDR3 covers 17 residues. V was pared by 5 bases and J by 5 bases, with 9 bases of the junction left unmatched. The CDR3 nucleotides read TGTGCCAGCTCATCATGGGGACTAGCGGGGGACCGAGATACGCAGTATTTT. This codes for CASSSWGLAGDRDTQYF.

The chain employs TRBV10-3 and TRBJ1-1; tentative D call: TRBD1 (5 bases). V lost 6 bases to trimming and J lost 5 bases, with 13 bases between them. This CDR3 region has 13 residues. The V gene's germline CDR1 is ENHRY and CDR2 SYGVKD. This CDR3 is CAIRSETETEAFF. The DNA for the CDR3 is TGTGCCATCAGGTCCGAGACAGAAACTGAAGCTTTCTTT.

The CDR3 here is CASSPPGLSYGYTF. The DNA for the CDR3 is TGTGCCAGCAGTCCCCCAGGGCTGAGCTATGGCTACACCTTC. This chain links TRBV28 with TRBJ1-2; TRBD1 might be the D (5 bases). The CDR3 covers 14 residues. Germline V gene lookup returns CDR1 MDHEN and CDR2 SYDVKM. The V gene lost 5 bases and the J gene lost 4 bases, with 14 bases spanning the gap.

The V call is TRBV27, the J call TRBJ2-7, with D possibly matching TRBD2 (5 bases). The length of the CDR3 is 15 residues. Trimming stripped 5 bases from V and 2 bases from J, with 16 bases between. Germline CDR1 MNHEY, CDR2 SMNVEV (reference sequence). The CDR3 nucleotides are TGTGCCAGCAGTCCTCGCTCGGAGGAGACCTACGAGCAGTACTTC. Translated: CASSPRSEETYEQYF.

This clone was counted once. V is TRBV28 and J is TRBJ1-5; a weak D match, TRBD1 (5 bases). CDR1 MDHEN and CDR2 SYDVKM come from the germline V gene. The CDR3 has 15 residues. Trimming stripped 5 bases from V and 3 bases from J, with 14 bases between. The CDR3 spells CASSGTLPHNQPQHF. CDR3 DNA sequence: TGTGCCAGCAGTGGGACCCTACCCCACAATCAGCCCCAGCATTTT.

The rearrangement joins TRBV5-1 to TRBJ1-2, with TRBD1 as a possible D gene (5 bases). Germline CDR1 is SGHRS and CDR2 is YFSETQ. The germline V and J ends were trimmed by 1 base and 8 bases, with 18 bases remaining between them. The CDR3 consists of 15 residues. CDR3 nucleotide sequence: TGCGCCAGCAGCTTGATAACAGGAAACTTTCAGGGCTACACCTTC. Translated, it gives CASSLITGNFQGYTF.

With respect to this clone: Other DNA sequences in the sample encode the same CDR3. V is TRBV2 and J is TRBJ2-1, with TRBD2 identical over 7 bases. The CDR3 is 12 amino acids. The ends lost 3 bases at V and 9 bases at J; junction bases unmatched: 2. From germline, CDR1 is SNHLY and CDR2 FYNNEI. The CDR3 reads CASSETGGEQFF. The CDR3, as DNA: TGTGCCAGCAGTGAGACGGGGGGTGAGCAGTTCTTC. Complete variable domain (other parts from reference TRBV2 and TRBJ2-1): EPEVTQTPSHQVTQMGQEVILRCVPISNHLYFYWYRQILGQKVEFLVSFYNNEISEKSEIFDDQFSVERPDGSNFTLKIRSTKLEDSAMYFCASSETGGEQFFGPGTRLTVL.

By proportion, this clone is medium-sized. The chain joins TRBV2 to TRBJ1-5; D remains ambiguous. Germline assignment: CDR1 SNHLY and CDR2 FYNNEI. The CDR3 spans 14 residues. V was cut by 6 bases and J by 4 bases, with 13 bases left in between. In DNA, the CDR3 is TGTGCCAGCAGCGCGGGTAGGGTGAATCAGCCCCAGCATTTT. Its translation is CASSAGRVNQPQHF.